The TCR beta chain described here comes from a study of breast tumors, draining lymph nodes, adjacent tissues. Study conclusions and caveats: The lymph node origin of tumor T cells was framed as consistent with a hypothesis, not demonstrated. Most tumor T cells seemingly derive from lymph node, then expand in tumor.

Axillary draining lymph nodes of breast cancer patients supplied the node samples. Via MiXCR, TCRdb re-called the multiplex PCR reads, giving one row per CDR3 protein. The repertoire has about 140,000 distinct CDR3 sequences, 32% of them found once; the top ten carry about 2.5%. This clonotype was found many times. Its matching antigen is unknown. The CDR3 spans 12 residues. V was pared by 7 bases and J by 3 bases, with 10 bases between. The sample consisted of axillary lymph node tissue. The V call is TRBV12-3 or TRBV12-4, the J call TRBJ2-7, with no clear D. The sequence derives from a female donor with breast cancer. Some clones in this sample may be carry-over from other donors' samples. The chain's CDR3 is CASTSNLYEQYF. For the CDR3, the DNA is TGTGCCAGCACCTCCAACCTCTACGAGCAGTACTTC.